The 8 T cell receptor beta chains reported below all come from one sample, sequenced in a study of cytomegalovirus exposure and HLA in healthy donors. PCR involved 60 Vbeta and 13 Jbeta primers. The protocol was immunoSEQ multiplex PCR, while the TCRdb copy is restricted to in-frame clones and leaves out a portion. The sample consists of 140,000 to 150,000 clones, approximately 63% of them appearing once. The sample comprised PBMCs. These receptors originate from a woman aged 60-70 years in good health and CMV-seropositive.

Only a few counts were recorded for this clone. The V gene is TRBV29-1, the J gene TRBJ1-1; D uncertain. CDR1 is SQVTM, CDR2 ANQGSEA, per germline. The CDR3 is made up of 13 amino acids. The V end lost 5 bases, the J end lost 0 bases, and 10 bases lay between the germline ends. CDR3 DNA: TGCAGCGTTATGTCACAAATGAACACTGAAGCTTTCTTT. This sequence encodes CSVMSQMNTEAFF.

The rearrangement joins TRBV28 to TRBJ2-5; 8 nucleotides line up with TRBD1. CDR1 is MDHEN and CDR2 is SYDVKM in the germline V gene. J lost 3 bases, V lost 6 bases, and 6 bases had no gene match. The CDR3 loop spans 14 amino acids. In DNA form, the CDR3 reads TGTGCCAGCAGCTCATTGGACAGGGAAGAGACCCAGTACTTC. It specifies CASSSLDREETQYF.

The chain links TRBV11-3 to TRBJ2-5; D gene unclear. The CDR3 loop spans 12 amino acids. V gave up 5 bases and J gave up 2 bases, with 6 bases separating them. Germline V gene sequence: CDR1 SGHNT, CDR2 YENEEA. This CDR3 reads CASSAGQETQYF. For the CDR3, the DNA is TGTGCCAGCAGCGCCGGGCAAGAGACCCAGTACTTC.

The chain is built from TRBV28 and TRBJ1-2; 12 nucleotides agree with TRBD1. The J segment lost 5 bases and the V segment lost 5 bases, leaving 6 bases of the junction unmatched. The CDR3 runs 15 residues. Germline loops: CDR1 MDHEN, CDR2 SYDVKM. The CDR3 spells CASSGTGGAGYGYTF. The CDR3 coding sequence is TGTGCCAGCAGTGGGACAGGGGGCGCCGGATATGGCTACACCTTC.

The chain is built from TRBV19 and TRBJ1-2, with 9 bases lining up with TRBD1. The CDR3 is 14 residues long. Germline V gives CDR1 LNHDA, CDR2 SQIVND (reference sequence). Trimming cost V 3 bases and J 4 bases; bases outside gene matches: 3. In DNA, the CDR3 is TGTGCCAGTAGTATGGAACAGGGGGCCTATGGCTACACCTTC. Encoded protein: CASSMEQGAYGYTF. The complete variable domain, with remaining parts taken from reference TRBV19 and TRBJ1-2, reads DGGITQSPKYLFRKEGQNVTLSCEQNLNHDAMYWYRQDPGQGLRLIYYSQIVNDFQKGDIAEGYSVSREKKESFPLTVTSAQKNPTAFYLCASSMEQGAYGYTFGSGTRLTVV.

J is TRBJ1-1 and V is TRBV5-6; the D is unclear. Trimming left V 2 bases short and J 4 bases short, with 15 bases between. This CDR3 spans 15 amino acids. Germline V CDR1 and CDR2: SGHDT, YYEEEE. The CDR3 loop is CASSLLKVRGTEAFF. CDR3 sequence (DNA): TGTGCCAGCAGCTTATTGAAGGTTAGAGGCACTGAAGCTTTCTTT.

This chain links TRBV6-1 with TRBJ1-1; possibly TRBD1 for D (6 bases). This CDR3 region has 15 residues. V was shortened by 6 bases and J by 1 base, with 15 bases between the two germline ends. Germline values: CDR1 MNHNS, CDR2 SASEGT. Written as DNA, the CDR3 is TGTGCCAGCAGCCCCATTACAGGGTGGAACACTGAAGCTTTCTTT. Translated: CASSPITGWNTEAFF.

The chain joins TRBV29-1 to TRBJ2-1, with TRBD2 as a possible D gene (6 bases). This CDR3 is 12 amino acids long. Germline V gene sequence: CDR1 SQVTM, CDR2 ANQGSEA. V was clipped by 0 bases and J by 7 bases, with 7 bases between them. The CDR3 DNA reads as TGCAGCGTTGAAGACCGGGGGAATGAGCAGTTCTTC. Amino acids: CSVEDRGNEQFF.